This passage covers 32 T cell receptor beta chains from one sample sequenced in a study of blood T cell repertoires in COVID-19. Data came from immunoSEQ multiplex PCR; TCRdb stores just in-frame clones and leaves some out. The table includes roughly 250,000 clones, 80% to 85% detected once. The sequenced sample consisted of peripheral blood. The receptors originated from a middle-aged woman who had recovered from COVID-19.

The rearrangement links TRBV5-1 to TRBJ1-3, with no clear D. This CDR3 contains 16 residues. The germline CDR1 and CDR2 sequences are SGHRS and YFSETQ. With 0 bases removed from V and 0 bases from J, the gap between germline ends came to 10 bases. This chain's CDR3 is CASSLGASSSGNTIYF. CDR3 bases: TGCGCCAGCAGCTTGGGAGCGTCGAGCTCTGGAAACACCATATATTTT. The full variable domain, with the rest looked up from reference TRBV5-1 and TRBJ1-3, is KAGVTQTPRYLIKTRGQQVTLSCSPISGHRSVSWYQQTPGQGLQFLFEYFSETQRNKGNFPGRFSGRQFSNSRSEMNVSTLELGDSALYLCASSLGASSSGNTIYFGEGSWLTVV.

The rearrangement links TRBV4-2 to TRBJ2-7; the match to TRBD1 covers 9 bases. The CDR3 totals 14 residues. V lost 4 bases and J lost 2; bases outside the gene matches: 3. Per the germline V gene, CDR1 is LGHNA and CDR2 is YNFKEQ. The CDR3 loop is CASSRDRDTYEQYF. CDR3 coding DNA: TGTGCCAGCAGCCGGGACAGGGACACCTACGAGCAGTACTTC.

The chain recombines TRBV19 with TRBJ2-6; D is unclear. This CDR3 spans 15 amino acids. Germline CDR1 reads LNHDA; CDR2 reads SQIVND (reference sequence). Trimming removed 5 bases from V and 0 bases from J, with 8 bases in between. The CDR3 DNA is TGTGCCAGTAGTCCCCAGATCTCTGGGGCCAACGTCCTGACTTTC. Protein: CASSPQISGANVLTF.

DNA of the CDR3: TGTGCCAGCAGCCTTGAACTACAAGAGACCCAGTACTTC. This codes for CASSLELQETQYF. V is TRBV2 and J is TRBJ2-5; D unclear. Trimming pared 6 bases from V and 2 bases from J, leaving 10 bases between. Germline CDR1 and CDR2: SNHLY and FYNNEI. CDR3 size: 13 residues. Complete variable domain (other parts from reference TRBV2 and TRBJ2-5): EPEVTQTPSHQVTQMGQEVILRCVPISNHLYFYWYRQILGQKVEFLVSFYNNEISEKSEIFDDQFSVERPDGSNFTLKIRSTKLEDSAMYFCASSLELQETQYFGPGTRLLVL.

This sequence joins TRBV23-1 and TRBJ2-4, with D possibly matching TRBD2 (6 bases). TRBV23-1 is an open reading frame whose function is uncertain. The CDR3 is made up of 18 amino acids. V lost 1 base to trimming and J lost 3 bases, with 19 bases between them. In nucleotides, the CDR3 is TGCGCCAGCAGTCAATGCTTCCGGGAGCTCACCGTCAAAAACATTCAGTACTTC. Translating gives CASSQCFRELTVKNIQYF.

The chain employs TRBV7-9 and TRBJ2-3; TRBD1 matches at 7 bases. The junction had 10 bases not matched to a gene; V was cut back by 5 bases and J by 2 bases. The CDR3 is made up of 16 amino acids. In germline, CDR1 is SEHNR, CDR2 FQNEAQ (reference sequence). CDR3 residues: CASSPRDSTITDTQYF. DNA for the CDR3: TGTGCCAGCAGCCCCCGGGACAGCACCATCACAGATACGCAGTATTTT.

V and J are TRBV28 and TRBJ2-7; a weak D match, TRBD2 (7 bases). This CDR3 comprises 13 residues. CDR1 MDHEN and CDR2 SYDVKM come from the germline V gene. V dropped 5 bases and J dropped 9 bases, with 17 bases sitting between them. CDR3 coding DNA: TGTGCCAGCAGTCTTTCCGGGGGGCATCGGCAGTACTTC. Protein: CASSLSGGHRQYF. The full variable domain, completed using reference TRBV28 and TRBJ2-7, is DVKVTQSSRYLVKRTGEKVFLECVQDMDHENMFWYRQDPGLGLRLIYFSYDVKMKEKGDIPEGYSVSREKKERFSLILESASTNQTSMYLCASSLSGGHRQYFGPGTRLTVT.

The chain uses TRBV28 and TRBJ2-1, with TRBD2 identical over 11 bases. From germline, CDR1 is MDHEN and CDR2 SYDVKM. CDR3 length: 14 amino acids. Unmatched junction bases numbered 3, after V lost 7 bases and J lost 4 bases. CDR3 nucleotide sequence: TGTGCCAGCATAGGGACTAGCGGTTACAATGAGCAGTTCTTC. This gives the protein CASIGTSGYNEQFF.

In regard to this clone: The junction does not match germline at one end; this may be a read error. The V call is TRBV24-1, the J call TRBJ2-5, with 7 bases aligning to TRBD1. The germline V gene encodes CDR1 KGHDR and CDR2 SFDVKD. The CDR3 covers 14 residues. The CDR3 DNA reads TGTGCCACCCGTGAGTCGGGACAGCAAGAGACCCAGTACTTC. Encoded protein: CATRESGQQETQYF.

This clone came up once. The rearrangement joins TRBV6-5 to TRBJ2-6; D is perhaps TRBD1 (5 bases). The CDR3 totals 14 residues. V dropped 7 bases and J dropped 1 base, with 8 bases sitting between them. CDR1 is MNHEY and CDR2 is SVGAGI in the germline V gene. The CDR3 reads CASNRGSGANVLTF. The CDR3 nucleotides read TGTGCCAGCAATAGGGGATCTGGGGCCAACGTCCTGACTTTC.

The chain links TRBV5-1 to TRBJ1-1, with D perhaps matching TRBD1 (5 bases). Trimming stripped 2 bases from V and 4 bases from J, with 12 bases between. Germline-derived CDR1 and CDR2 are SGHRS and YFSETQ. CDR3 length equals 14 residues. The CDR3 DNA sequence: TGCGCCAGCAGCTTCCAGGGTGCGACCACTGAAGCTTTCTTT. Protein sequence: CASSFQGATTEAFF.

V gene TRBV12-3 or TRBV12-4 combines with J gene TRBJ2-7; D is ambiguous. The CDR3 consists of 12 residues. V was cut by 2 bases and J by 8 bases, with 10 bases left in between. Written as DNA, the CDR3 is TGTGCCAGCAGTTTATTTACAGACCAGCAGTACTTC. Translation gives CASSLFTDQQYF.

The chain carries TRBV7-8 and TRBJ2-7, with D perhaps TRBD1 (6 bases). The CDR3 covers 13 residues. Germline CDR1 is SGHVS and CDR2 is FQNEAQ. With 8 bases removed from V and 2 bases from J, the gap between germline ends came to 13 bases. CDR3 DNA sequence: TGTGCCAGCGTTCCACCAGGGGCCTACGAGCAGTACTTC. Translating it yields CASVPPGAYEQYF.

The V call is TRBV5-4, the J call TRBJ1-2, with a tentative D call TRBD1 (5 bases). Trimming left V 7 bases short and J 8 bases short, with 18 bases between. Germline lookup yields CDR1 SGHNT and CDR2 YYREEE (reference sequence). This CDR3 is built from 13 residues. CDR3 coding DNA: TGTGCCAGCCATAGGGGCGCGGACCGGGGCTACACCTTC. Protein: CASHRGADRGYTF.

The chain combines TRBV19 with TRBJ1-6; D is unresolved. With 3 bases removed from V and 10 bases from J, the gap between germline ends came to 7 bases. The CDR3 runs 12 residues. Germline V gene sequence: CDR1 LNHDA, CDR2 SQIVND (reference sequence). The CDR3 DNA reads as TGTGCCAGTAGTATGGGAGACTCACCCCTCCACTTT. Residues: CASSMGDSPLHF.

The V call is TRBV5-1, the J call TRBJ2-5; D perhaps matches TRBD2 (5 bases). The length of the CDR3 is 13 residues. In germline, CDR1 is SGHRS, CDR2 YFSETQ. V lost 1 base, J lost 4 bases, and 8 bases lay in between. The CDR3 spells CASSLTGSETQYF. The CDR3 DNA is TGCGCCAGCAGCTTGACGGGGTCAGAGACCCAGTACTTC.

J is TRBJ2-6 and V is TRBV7-3; D uncertain. The CDR3 length is 15 residues. Per the germline V gene, CDR1 is SGHTA and CDR2 is FQGTGA. V lost 3 bases, J lost 0 bases, and 6 bases lay in between. The DNA of the CDR3 is TGTGCCAGCAGCTTGCTCAGCTCTGGGGCCAACGTCCTGACTTTC. Translation: CASSLLSSGANVLTF.

This chain uses TRBV5-4 with TRBJ2-7; D perhaps matches TRBD2 (5 bases). Trimming left V 0 bases short and J 1 base short, with 8 bases between. CDR1 and CDR2 from the germline V gene are SGHNT and YYREEE (reference sequence). This CDR3 has 14 residues. For the CDR3, the DNA is TGTGCCAGCAGCTTGGTCGGGGAATCCTACGAGCAGTACTTC. It encodes CASSLVGESYEQYF.

This chain joins TRBV4-2 and TRBJ2-5; possibly TRBD2 for D (5 bases). CDR1 LGHNA and CDR2 YNFKEQ come from the germline V gene. V lost 4 bases and J 0 bases, leaving 9 bases between the germline ends. There are 14 residues in the CDR3. The CDR3 protein is CASSPLGDQETQYF. The CDR3 DNA reads TGTGCCAGCAGCCCACTAGGAGACCAAGAGACCCAGTACTTC.

V and J are TRBV7-3 and TRBJ2-3; 12 bases map to TRBD1. CDR1 and CDR2 from the germline V gene are SGHTA and FQGTGA. V shed 6 bases and J 9 bases; nucleotides not matched to a gene: 4. This CDR3 is built from 13 residues. CDR3 in DNA: TGTGCCAGCAGTCGGGACAGGGGGCAGACGCAGTATTTT. Its translation is CASSRDRGQTQYF.

This clone was counted once. The chain recombines TRBV5-1 with TRBJ1-1; the D is unclear. The germline CDR1 and CDR2 sequences are SGHRS and YFSETQ. V shed 3 bases and J shed 0 bases, with 6 bases lying between them. The CDR3 runs to 13 residues. The CDR3 nucleotides are TGCGCCAGCAGCTCCAGAATGAACACTGAAGCTTTCTTT. Translating it yields CASSSRMNTEAFF.

This chain joins TRBV7-8 and TRBJ2-5; possibly TRBD2 for D (5 bases). V lost 5 bases to trimming and J lost 4 bases, with 17 bases between them. This CDR3 comprises 15 residues. CDR1 is SGHVS, CDR2 FQNEAQ, per germline. The CDR3 DNA reads as TGTGCCAGCAGCCTCCCCCGGCGGACTGGAGAGACCCAGTACTTC. Translating it yields CASSLPRRTGETQYF.

This chain uses TRBV5-6 with TRBJ2-1, with D possibly matching TRBD2 (7 bases). The CDR3 totals 15 residues. CDR1 SGHDT and CDR2 YYEEEE come from the germline V gene. Trimming left V 0 bases short and J 2 bases short, with 9 bases between. The CDR3 is CASSLGGGAYNEQFF. The CDR3 bases are TGTGCCAGCAGCTTGGGCGGGGGCGCCTACAATGAGCAGTTCTTC.

The gene calls are TRBV28 and TRBJ1-5; TRBD1 might be the D (5 bases). The CDR3 has 14 residues. Germline V gives CDR1 MDHEN, CDR2 SYDVKM. V dropped 6 bases and J dropped 4 bases, with 13 bases sitting between them. CDR3 coding DNA: TGTGCCAGCAGCCCCCAGGGAACGAATCAGCCCCAGCATTTT. It yields the protein CASSPQGTNQPQHF.

This clone was observed a few times. The chain couples TRBV9 to TRBJ2-1; D perhaps matches TRBD2 (5 bases). The CDR3 is 13 amino acids. Germline loops: CDR1 SGDLS, CDR2 YYNGEE. With 4 bases removed from V and 7 bases from J, the gap between germline ends came to 12 bases. The CDR3 protein is CASSRGSLNEQFF. For the CDR3, the DNA is TGTGCCAGCAGCCGGGGAAGCCTAAATGAGCAGTTCTTC. The full variable domain, rest sourced from reference TRBV9 and TRBJ2-1, is DSGVTQTPKHLITATGQRVTLRCSPRSGDLSVYWYQQSLDQGLQFLIQYYNGEERAKGNILERFSAQQFPDLHSELNLSSLELGDSALYFCASSRGSLNEQFFGPGTRLTVL.

The V gene is TRBV3-1 (or the pseudogene TRBV3-2), the J gene TRBJ2-2; 7 nucleotides match TRBD2. Trimming at V came to 4 bases and at J to 1 base, leaving 3 bases not matched to a gene. Germline values: CDR1 LGHDT, CDR2 YNNKEL (reference sequence). This CDR3 is built from 15 residues. The CDR3 is CASSREGLNTGELFF. The DNA for the CDR3 is TGTGCCAGCAGCCGGGAGGGGTTGAACACCGGGGAGCTGTTTTTT.

This chain uses TRBV6-5 with TRBJ2-1; tentatively, D is TRBD2 (6 bases). This CDR3 has 12 amino acids. V lost 8 bases to trimming and J lost 10 bases, with 15 bases between them. Germline loops: CDR1 MNHEY, CDR2 SVGAGI. The CDR3 coding sequence is TGTGCCAGCCTCGGCAGGAGGGGCGAGCAGTTCTTC. This sequence encodes CASLGRRGEQFF.

The chain uses TRBV5-1 and TRBJ2-5; TRBD2 matches 8 bases. The trim removed 1 base at V and 2 bases at J, leaving 7 bases unmatched. CDR3 size: 16 residues. Germline V lookup: CDR1 SGHRS, CDR2 YFSETQ. CDR3 bases: TGCGCCAGCAGCTTGTCTGCGGGGGGATATCAAGAGACCCAGTACTTC. Encoded protein: CASSLSAGGYQETQYF.

The V gene is TRBV2, the J gene TRBJ1-2; 7 positions match TRBD1. V shed 10 bases and J 4 bases; nucleotides not matched to a gene: 12. There are 14 residues in the CDR3. In germline, CDR1 is SNHLY, CDR2 FYNNEI. CDR3 DNA sequence: TGTGCCACCGAGCTCGAGACAGGGACCTATGGCTACACCTTC. Its protein product is CATELETGTYGYTF.

This chain links TRBV5-6 with TRBJ1-6; D is unclear. The CDR3 is 12 amino acids. V was trimmed by 1 base and J by 12 bases, leaving 8 bases between them. Per germline, CDR1 SGHDT and CDR2 YYEEEE. CDR3 sequence (DNA): TGTGCCAGCAGCTTGCGGGGTATACCCCTCCACTTT. It translates to CASSLRGIPLHF.

The chain links TRBV4-1 to TRBJ2-5, with a possible D match to TRBD1 (6 bases). Germline V gene data show CDR1 as MGHRA and CDR2 as YSYEKL. The CDR3 spans 15 residues. V was shortened by 0 bases and J by 1 base, with 9 bases between the two germline ends. CDR3 loop: CASSQDVTGQETQYF. The CDR3 DNA sequence: TGCGCCAGCAGCCAAGATGTGACAGGCCAAGAGACCCAGTACTTC.

In its sample, this clone was seen a few times. J is TRBJ1-2 and V is TRBV14; 9 bases map to TRBD1. V lost 4 bases, J lost 7 bases, and 13 bases stayed unmatched. The CDR3 contains 16 residues. Germline values: CDR1 SGHDN, CDR2 FVKESK. Here the CDR3 reads CASSPLGAGTGFGYTF. The CDR3 coding sequence is TGTGCCAGCAGCCCCCTAGGGGCCGGGACAGGGTTTGGCTACACCTTC.